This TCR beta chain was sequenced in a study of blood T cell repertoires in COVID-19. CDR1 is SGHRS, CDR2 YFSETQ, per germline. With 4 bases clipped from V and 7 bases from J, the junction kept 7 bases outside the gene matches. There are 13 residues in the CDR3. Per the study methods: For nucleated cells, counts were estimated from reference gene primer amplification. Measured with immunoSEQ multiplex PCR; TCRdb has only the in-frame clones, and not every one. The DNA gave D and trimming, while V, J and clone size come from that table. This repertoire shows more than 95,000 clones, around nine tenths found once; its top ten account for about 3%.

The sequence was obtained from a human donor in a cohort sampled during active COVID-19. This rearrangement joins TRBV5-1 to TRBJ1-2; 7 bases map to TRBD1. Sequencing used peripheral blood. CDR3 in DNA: TGCGCCAGCAGCGCGTGGGACAGTTTTGGCTACACCTTC. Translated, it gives CASSAWDSFGYTF. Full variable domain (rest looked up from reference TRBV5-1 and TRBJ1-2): KAGVTQTPRYLIKTRGQQVTLSCSPISGHRSVSWYQQTPGQGLQFLFEYFSETQRNKGNFPGRFSGRQFSNSRSEMNVSTLELGDSALYLCASSAWDSFGYTFGSGTRLTVV.